Sequencing of this TCR beta chain was carried out in a study of blood T cells in healthy people across ages. Study conclusions and caveats: The recorded TCR beta diversity per million T cells decreased in a roughly linear manner with age.

The use of a sample-barcoded 5' primer and a J-beta primer mix characterized a second PCR of about 7 to 12 cycles. Tagging of each cDNA molecule was performed by a template-switch adaptor with 12 random nucleotides. All samples yielded 3 million or more CDR3-containing paired-end reads. TCRdb ran MiXCR on the 5' RACE reads and lists one entry per CDR3 protein. Counted here are 800,000 or so distinct CDR3 sequences, around 68% occurring once; the ten biggest clones make up about 27%. In regard to this clonotype: Its antigen is unknown.

Germline CDR1 and CDR2: LGHNA and YSLEER. CDR3 length: 14 amino acids. After removal of 5 bases from V and 7 bases from J, the junction contained 5 bases not matched to a gene. Donors were healthy Caucasian individuals from Russia aged roughly 6 to 100. The chain combines TRBV4-3 with TRBJ2-3; 11 bases map to TRBD1. Sequencing input: blood. This clonotype was obtained from a man aged 30 to 39 in good health. CDR3 DNA: TGCGCCAGCAGCAACTGGGACAGGGGGAATACGCAGTATTTT. Residues: CASSNWDRGNTQYF.